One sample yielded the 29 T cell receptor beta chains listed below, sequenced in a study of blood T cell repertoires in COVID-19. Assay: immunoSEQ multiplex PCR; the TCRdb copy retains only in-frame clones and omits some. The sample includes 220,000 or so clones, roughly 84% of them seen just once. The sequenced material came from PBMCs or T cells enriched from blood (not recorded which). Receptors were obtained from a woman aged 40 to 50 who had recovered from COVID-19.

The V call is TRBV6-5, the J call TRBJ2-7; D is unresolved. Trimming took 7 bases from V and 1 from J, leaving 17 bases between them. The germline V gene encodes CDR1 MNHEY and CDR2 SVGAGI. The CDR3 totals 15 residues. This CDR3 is CASTPPGGNSYEQYF. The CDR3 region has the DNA TGTGCCAGCACTCCTCCCGGCGGTAATTCCTACGAGCAGTACTTC.

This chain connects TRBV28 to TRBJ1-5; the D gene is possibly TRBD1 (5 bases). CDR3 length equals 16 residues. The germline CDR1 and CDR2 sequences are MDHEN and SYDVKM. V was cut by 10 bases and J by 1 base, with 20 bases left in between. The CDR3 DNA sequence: TGTGCCATCCACGGGGGGACTGCATTCAGCAATCAGCCCCAGCATTTT. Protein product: CAIHGGTAFSNQPQHF.

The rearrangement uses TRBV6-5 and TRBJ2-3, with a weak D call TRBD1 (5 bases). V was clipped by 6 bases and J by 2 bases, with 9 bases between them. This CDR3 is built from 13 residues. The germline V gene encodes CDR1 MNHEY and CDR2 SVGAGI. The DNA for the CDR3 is TGTGCCAGCAGGTGGGGCTTCACAGATACGCAGTATTTT. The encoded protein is CASRWGFTDTQYF.

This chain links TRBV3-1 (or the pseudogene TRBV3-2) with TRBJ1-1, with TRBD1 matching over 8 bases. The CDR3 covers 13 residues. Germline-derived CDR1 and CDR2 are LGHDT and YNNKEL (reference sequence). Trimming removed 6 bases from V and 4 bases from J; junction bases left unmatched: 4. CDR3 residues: CASRDRVGTEAFF. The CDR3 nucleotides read TGTGCCAGCAGGGACAGGGTGGGCACTGAAGCTTTCTTT.

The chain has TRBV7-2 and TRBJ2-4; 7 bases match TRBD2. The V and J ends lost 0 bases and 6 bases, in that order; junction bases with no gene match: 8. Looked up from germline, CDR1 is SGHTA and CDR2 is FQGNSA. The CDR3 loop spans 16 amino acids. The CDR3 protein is CASSLALSRELNIQYF. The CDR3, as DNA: TGTGCCAGCAGCTTAGCCCTCTCGCGGGAGCTAAACATTCAGTACTTC.

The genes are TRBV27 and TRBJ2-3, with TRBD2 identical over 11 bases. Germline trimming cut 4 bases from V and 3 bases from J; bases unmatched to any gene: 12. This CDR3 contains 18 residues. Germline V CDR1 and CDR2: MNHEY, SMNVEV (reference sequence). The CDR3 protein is CASSSSLAGVGGTDTQYF. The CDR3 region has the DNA TGTGCCAGCAGTTCCTCACTAGCGGGAGTGGGGGGGACAGATACGCAGTATTTT.

The CDR3 region is CASSETSYNEQFF. CDR3 sequence (DNA): TGTGCCAGCAGCGAGACTAGTTACAATGAGCAGTTCTTC. V gene TRBV7-3 combines with J gene TRBJ2-1; possible D gene TRBD2, 6 bases. The CDR3 totals 13 residues. The V end lost 5 bases, the J end lost 4 bases, and 9 bases lay between the germline ends. Germline V gene data show CDR1 as SGHTA and CDR2 as FQGTGA.

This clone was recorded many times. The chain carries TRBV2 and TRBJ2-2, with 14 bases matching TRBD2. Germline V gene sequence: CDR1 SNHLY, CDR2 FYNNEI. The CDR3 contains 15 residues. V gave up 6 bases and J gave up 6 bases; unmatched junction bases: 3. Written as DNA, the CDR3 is TGTGCCAGCAGGGGGACTAGCGGGAGTGCCGGGGAGCTGTTTTTT. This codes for CASRGTSGSAGELFF.

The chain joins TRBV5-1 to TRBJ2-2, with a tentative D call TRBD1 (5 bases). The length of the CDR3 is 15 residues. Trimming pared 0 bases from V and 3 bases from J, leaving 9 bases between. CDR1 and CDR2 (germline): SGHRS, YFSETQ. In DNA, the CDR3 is TGCGCCAGCAGCTTGGAAGGGGTTGACACCGGGGAGCTGTTTTTT. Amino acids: CASSLEGVDTGELFF.

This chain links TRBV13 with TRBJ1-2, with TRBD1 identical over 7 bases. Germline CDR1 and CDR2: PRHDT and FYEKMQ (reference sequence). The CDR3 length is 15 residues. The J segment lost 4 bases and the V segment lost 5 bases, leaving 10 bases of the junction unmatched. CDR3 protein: CASSLARQGTYGYTF. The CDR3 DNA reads TGTGCCAGCAGCCTAGCTAGACAGGGCACCTATGGCTACACCTTC. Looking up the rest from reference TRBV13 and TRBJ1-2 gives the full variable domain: AAGVIQSPRHLIKEKRETATLKCYPIPRHDTVYWYQQGPGQDPQFLISFYEKMQSDKGSIPDRFSAQQFSDYHSELNMSSLELGDSALYFCASSLARQGTYGYTFGSGTRLTVV.

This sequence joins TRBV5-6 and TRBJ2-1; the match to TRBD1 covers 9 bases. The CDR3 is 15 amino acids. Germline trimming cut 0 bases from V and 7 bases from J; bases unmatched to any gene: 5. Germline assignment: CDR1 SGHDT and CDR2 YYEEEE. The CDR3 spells CASSLGQGGLNEQFF. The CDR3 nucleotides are TGTGCCAGCAGCTTGGGACAGGGGGGTTTGAATGAGCAGTTCTTC.

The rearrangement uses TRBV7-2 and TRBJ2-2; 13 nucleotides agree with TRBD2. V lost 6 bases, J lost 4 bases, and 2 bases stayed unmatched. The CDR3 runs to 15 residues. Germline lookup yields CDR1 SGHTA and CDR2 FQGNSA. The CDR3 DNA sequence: TGTGCCAGCAGGGGACTAGCGGGACGCACCGGGGAGCTGTTTTTT. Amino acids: CASRGLAGRTGELFF.

CDR3 loop: CASSPEGANTEAFF. The CDR3 coding sequence is TGTGCCAGCTCACCGGAGGGAGCGAACACTGAAGCTTTCTTT. The rearrangement uses TRBV18 and TRBJ1-1; no reliable D call. V lost 3 bases and J lost 1, with 9 bases in between. Germline V gene sequence: CDR1 KGHSH, CDR2 LQKENI. The CDR3 has 14 residues.

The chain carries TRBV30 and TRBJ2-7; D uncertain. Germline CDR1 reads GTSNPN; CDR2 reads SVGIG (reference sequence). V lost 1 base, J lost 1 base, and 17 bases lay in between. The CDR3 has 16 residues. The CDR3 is CAWSGNTRFGSYEQYF. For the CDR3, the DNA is TGTGCCTGGAGTGGAAATACACGGTTCGGGTCCTACGAGCAGTACTTC. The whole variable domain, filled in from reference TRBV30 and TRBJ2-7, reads SQTIHQWPATLVQPVGSPLSLECTVEGTSNPNLYWYRQAAGRGLQLLFYSVGIGQISSEVPQNLSASRPQDRQFILSSKKLLLSDSGFYLCAWSGNTRFGSYEQYFGPGTRLTVT.

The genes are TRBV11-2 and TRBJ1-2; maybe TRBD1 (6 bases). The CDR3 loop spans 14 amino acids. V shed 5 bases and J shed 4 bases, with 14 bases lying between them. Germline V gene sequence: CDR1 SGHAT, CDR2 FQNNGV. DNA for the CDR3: TGTGCCAGCAGCCTGCGGACAGACTCCTATGGCTACACCTTC. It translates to CASSLRTDSYGYTF.

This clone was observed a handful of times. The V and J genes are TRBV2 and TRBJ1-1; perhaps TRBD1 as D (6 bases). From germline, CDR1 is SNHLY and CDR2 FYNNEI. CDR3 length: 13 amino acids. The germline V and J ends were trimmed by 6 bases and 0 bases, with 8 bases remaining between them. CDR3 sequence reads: CASRQGLNTEAFF. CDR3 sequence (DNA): TGTGCCAGCAGACAGGGCCTGAACACTGAAGCTTTCTTT.

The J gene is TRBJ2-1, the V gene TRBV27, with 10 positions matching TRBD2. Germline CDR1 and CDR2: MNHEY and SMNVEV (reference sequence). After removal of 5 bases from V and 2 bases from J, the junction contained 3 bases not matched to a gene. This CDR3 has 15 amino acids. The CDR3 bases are TGTGCCAGCAGTGGGAGCGGGAGGGCCTACAATGAGCAGTTCTTC. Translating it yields CASSGSGRAYNEQFF.

As DNA, the CDR3 is TGTGCCACCTTGGGGGCTAGCGGGGACACCGGGGAGCTGTTTTTT. It yields the protein CATLGASGDTGELFF. This chain uses TRBV5-4 with TRBJ2-2; 9 bases match TRBD2. Germline values: CDR1 SGHNT, CDR2 YYREEE (reference sequence). CDR3 length: 15 residues. J gave up 3 bases and V 9 bases, and 9 bases lay outside the gene matches. Drawing the rest from reference TRBV5-4 and TRBJ2-2, the complete variable domain is ETGVTQSPTHLIKTRGQQVTLRCSSQSGHNTVSWYQQALGQGPQFIFQYYREEENGRGNFPPRFSGLQFPNYSSELNVNALELDDSALYLCATLGASGDTGELFFGEGSRLTVL.

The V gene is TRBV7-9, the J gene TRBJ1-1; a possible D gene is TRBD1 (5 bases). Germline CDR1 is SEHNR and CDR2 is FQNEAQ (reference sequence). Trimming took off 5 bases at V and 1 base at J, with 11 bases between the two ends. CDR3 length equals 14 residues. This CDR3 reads CASSGGDWNTEAFF. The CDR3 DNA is TGTGCCAGCAGCGGAGGGGACTGGAACACTGAAGCTTTCTTT.

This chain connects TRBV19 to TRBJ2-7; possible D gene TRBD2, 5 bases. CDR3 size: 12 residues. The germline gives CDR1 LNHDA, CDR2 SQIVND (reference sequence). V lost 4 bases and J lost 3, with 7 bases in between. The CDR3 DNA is TGTGCCAGTAGTAGTGCGGGCTACGAGCAGTACTTC. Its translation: CASSSAGYEQYF.

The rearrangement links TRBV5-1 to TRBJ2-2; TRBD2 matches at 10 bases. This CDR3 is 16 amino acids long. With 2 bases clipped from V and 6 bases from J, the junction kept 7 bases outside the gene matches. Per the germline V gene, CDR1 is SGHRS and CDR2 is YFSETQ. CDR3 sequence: CASSFLAGDGAGELFF. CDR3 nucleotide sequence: TGCGCCAGCAGCTTCCTAGCGGGAGATGGGGCCGGGGAGCTGTTTTTT.

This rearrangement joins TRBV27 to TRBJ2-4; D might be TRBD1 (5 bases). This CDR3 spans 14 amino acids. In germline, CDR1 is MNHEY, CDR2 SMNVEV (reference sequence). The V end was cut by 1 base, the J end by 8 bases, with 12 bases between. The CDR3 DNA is TGTGCCAGCAGTTTATTCGCAGGGCGCCACATTCAGTACTTC. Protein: CASSLFAGRHIQYF.

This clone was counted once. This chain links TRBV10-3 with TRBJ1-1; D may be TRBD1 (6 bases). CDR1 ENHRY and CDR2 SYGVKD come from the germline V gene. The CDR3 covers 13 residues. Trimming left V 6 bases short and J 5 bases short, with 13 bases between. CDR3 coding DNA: TGTGCCATCAGAGAGCAGGGGAAGACTGAAGCTTTCTTT. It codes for CAIREQGKTEAFF.

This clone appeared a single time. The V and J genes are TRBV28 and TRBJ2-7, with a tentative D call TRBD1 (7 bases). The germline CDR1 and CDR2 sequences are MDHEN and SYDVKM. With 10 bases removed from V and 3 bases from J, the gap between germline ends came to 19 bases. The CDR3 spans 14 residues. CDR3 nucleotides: TGTGCCACTGTCGCGGGACAGAATTACTACGAGCAGTACTTC. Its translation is CATVAGQNYYEQYF.

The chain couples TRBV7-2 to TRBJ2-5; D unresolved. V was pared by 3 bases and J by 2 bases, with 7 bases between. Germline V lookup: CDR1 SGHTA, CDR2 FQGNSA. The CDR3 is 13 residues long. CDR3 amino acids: CASSFTFQETQYF. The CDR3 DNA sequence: TGTGCCAGCAGCTTTACTTTTCAAGAGACCCAGTACTTC.

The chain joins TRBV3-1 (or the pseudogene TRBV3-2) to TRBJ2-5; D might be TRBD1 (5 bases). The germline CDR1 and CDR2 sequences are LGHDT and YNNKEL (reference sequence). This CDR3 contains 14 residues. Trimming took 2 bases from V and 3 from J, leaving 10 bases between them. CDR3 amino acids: CASSQTGPEETQYF. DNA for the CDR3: TGTGCCAGCAGCCAAACAGGTCCGGAAGAGACCCAGTACTTC.

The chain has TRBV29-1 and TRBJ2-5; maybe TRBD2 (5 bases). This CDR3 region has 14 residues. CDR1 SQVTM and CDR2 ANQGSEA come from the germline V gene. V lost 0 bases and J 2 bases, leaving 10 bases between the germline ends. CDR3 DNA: TGCAGCGTTGAAGAGGAGGTAGGACAAGAGACCCAGTACTTC. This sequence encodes CSVEEEVGQETQYF.

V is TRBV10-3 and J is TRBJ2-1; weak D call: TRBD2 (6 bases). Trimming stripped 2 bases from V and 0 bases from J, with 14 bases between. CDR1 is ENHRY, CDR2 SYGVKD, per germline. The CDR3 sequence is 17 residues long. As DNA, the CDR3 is TGTGCCATCAGTGAGGCTGGGGGGAAAAGCTCCTACAATGAGCAGTTCTTC. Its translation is CAISEAGGKSSYNEQFF.

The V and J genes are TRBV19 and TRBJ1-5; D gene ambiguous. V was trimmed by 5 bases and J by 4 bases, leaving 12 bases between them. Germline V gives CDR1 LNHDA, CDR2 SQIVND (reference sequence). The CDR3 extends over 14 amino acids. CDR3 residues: CASSPAANNQPQHF. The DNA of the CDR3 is TGTGCCAGTAGTCCGGCGGCAAATAATCAGCCCCAGCATTTT.